This passage covers 7 T cell receptor beta chains from one sample sequenced in a study of cytomegalovirus exposure and HLA in healthy donors. The data were produced by immunoSEQ multiplex PCR, yet TCRdb's version contains in-frame clones alone and is incomplete. The sample carries about 98,000 clones, approximately 90% recorded once. The sequenced sample consisted of PBMCs. Every receptor here comes from a woman aged 30 to 39 in good health and CMV-seronegative.

V is TRBV7-2 and J is TRBJ2-7, with TRBD1 identical over 8 bases. The CDR3 loop spans 16 amino acids. Germline lookup yields CDR1 SGHTA and CDR2 FQGNSA. J lost 1 base, V lost 5 bases, and 10 bases had no gene match. CDR3 in DNA: TGTGCCAGCAGCAAAATTACAGGGGGGAGGTCCTACGAGCAGTACTTC. Its protein is CASSKITGGRSYEQYF.

The rearrangement links TRBV2 to TRBJ1-4; 7 bases match TRBD1. There are 16 residues in the CDR3. Trimming took 0 bases from V and 6 from J; bases not matched to a gene: 7. Per germline, CDR1 SNHLY and CDR2 FYNNEI. CDR3 sequence (DNA): TGTGCCAGCAGTGAAGCCGGGACAGCAACGTATGAAAAACTGTTTTTT. It codes for CASSEAGTATYEKLFF.

The count of this clone is one. The chain recombines TRBV6-1 with TRBJ2-7, with D perhaps matching TRBD1 (6 bases). The V and J ends lost 1 base and 8 bases respectively, with 12 bases between them. This CDR3 region has 13 residues. Germline assignment: CDR1 MNHNS and CDR2 SASEGT. CDR3 DNA sequence: TGTGCCAGCAGTGAAGGCAGGGGAGAACAGCAGTACTTC. Translating gives CASSEGRGEQQYF.

This sequence joins TRBV18 and TRBJ2-1, with D perhaps matching TRBD1 (5 bases). V was pared by 5 bases and J by 7 bases, with 15 bases between. There are 14 residues in the CDR3. Germline-derived CDR1 and CDR2 are KGHSH and LQKENI. The CDR3 loop is CASSGSVGRNEQFF. In nucleotides, the CDR3 is TGTGCCAGCTCAGGGTCGGTGGGGCGGAATGAGCAGTTCTTC.

The chain employs TRBV11-3 and TRBJ2-1; 9 positions match TRBD1. Germline CDR1 SGHNT, CDR2 YENEEA. The CDR3 is 17 residues long. The V and J ends lost 5 bases and 0 bases, in that order; junction bases with no gene match: 8. The CDR3 sequence is CASSLGTGLISYNEQFF. In nucleotides, the CDR3 is TGTGCCAGCAGCCTAGGGACAGGGCTTATCTCCTACAATGAGCAGTTCTTC.

The chain has TRBV7-2 and TRBJ2-7; D perhaps matches TRBD2 (5 bases). This CDR3 contains 16 residues. V was cut by 3 bases and J by 0 bases, with 15 bases left in between. The germline V gene has CDR1 SGHTA and CDR2 FQGNSA. The CDR3 protein is CASSFLGRRDSYEQYF. CDR3 nucleotides: TGTGCCAGCAGCTTTTTAGGTCGTCGGGACTCCTACGAGCAGTACTTC.

The CDR3, as DNA: TGCGCCAGCAGCTTGGTTCTAGCGGGGGGGACCCAAGAGACCCAGTACTTC. It yields the protein CASSLVLAGGTQETQYF. This sequence joins TRBV5-1 and TRBJ2-5; 12 nucleotides align to TRBD2. The CDR3 has 17 residues. Germline V CDR1 and CDR2: SGHRS, YFSETQ. V lost 0 bases and J lost 1; bases outside the gene matches: 4.